This T cell receptor beta chain was sequenced in a study of metastatic and nonmetastatic thyroid tumors. Study-wide background: The comparison covered peripheral blood and tumor or nodule tissue in malignant and benign thyroid patients.

Original processing notes: The distant-metastasis classifier for papillary thyroid cancer was built from CDR3 differences across clinicopathological groups. TCRdb called clones again from the PCR reads with MiXCR. For this entry, the V and J calls and clone size follow TCRdb and not the study's own pipeline. The sample lists roughly 35,000 clones; about a sixth were seen once. This clone came up many times. The length of the CDR3 is 14 residues. Trimming took off 0 bases at V and 3 bases at J, with 9 bases between the two ends. Germline CDR1 and CDR2: DFQATT and SNEGSKA (reference sequence). No treatment had been given to any patient before thyroid surgery.

This TCR came from a female donor with papillary thyroid cancer or a benign thyroid nodule (not recorded which). Some clones in this sample may be carry-over from other donors' samples. The chain employs TRBV20-1 and TRBJ2-1; D uncertain. The material sequenced was blood. CDR3 in DNA: TGCAGTGCTAGAGATCTAGTAGACTACAATGAGCAGTTCTTC. This sequence encodes CSARDLVDYNEQFF.